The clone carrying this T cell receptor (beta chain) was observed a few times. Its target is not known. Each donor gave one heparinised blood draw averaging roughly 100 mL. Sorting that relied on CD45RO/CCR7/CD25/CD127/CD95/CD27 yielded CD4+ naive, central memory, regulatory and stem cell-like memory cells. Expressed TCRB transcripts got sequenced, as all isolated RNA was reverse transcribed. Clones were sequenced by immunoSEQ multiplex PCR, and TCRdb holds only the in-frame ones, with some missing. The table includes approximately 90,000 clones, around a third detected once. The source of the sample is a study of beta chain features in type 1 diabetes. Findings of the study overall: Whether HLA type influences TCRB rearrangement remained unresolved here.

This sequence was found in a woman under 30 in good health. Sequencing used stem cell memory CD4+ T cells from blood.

The CDR3 spells CASSVGPGVTSGNTIYF. The CDR3 nucleotides read TGTGCCAGCAGCGTAGGCCCCGGGGTTACCTCTGGAAACACCATATATTTT. The chain carries TRBV9 and TRBJ1-3; no clear D. This CDR3 is built from 17 residues. CDR1 and CDR2 (germline): SGDLS, YYNGEE. Trimming pared 0 bases from V and 0 bases from J, leaving 13 bases between.